This T cell receptor beta chain derives from a study of T cell responses to AZD1222 COVID-19 vaccine. As for the study in general: Doses given second, at about 4 or about 12 weeks, were pooled.

A note on this clone: What it recognizes is unknown.

Study observations and caveats: Among those given AZD1222, only five or six were seropositive at baseline. The sample set comprised mostly white British donors with more females, and clonal diversity was possibly underestimated. CD4 TCRs associated with vaccination spanned spike, dominating at 160-218 and 743-854.

The CDR3 covers 14 residues. Only in-frame clones appear in the TCRdb table, and some are missing; sequencing was by immunoSEQ multiplex PCR. This sample has 100,000 to 150,000 clones; roughly 87% occur once, and the top ten carry approximately 10%. The specimen comprised peripheral blood, sampled on day 0 of AZD1222 vaccination. The TCR originated in an adult in good health. V and J are TRBV21-1 and TRBJ2-2; TRBD1 is the table's D call, not checked against the DNA. TRBV21-1 is a documented pseudogene. Here the CDR3 reads CASLPDKNTGELFF. The CDR3 DNA reads as TGTGCCAGCCTCCCGGACAAGAACACCGGGGAGCTGTTTTTT.